These T cell receptor beta chains were read from a single sample in a study of T-cell memory formation after mild COVID-19. TCRdb re-called the 5' RACE reads through MiXCR, storing one row per CDR3 protein. The sample contains some 450,000 distinct CDR3 sequences, about 20% of which appear only once. Sequenced material: PBMCs or a T cell subset sorted from them (not recorded which). These receptors were collected from a man between 18 and 35 years old who had mild COVID-19 (a few samples of this study predate the infection). Cell type and time point are not known. Both conserved end residues are part of each CDR3. The order of the fields is D gene, clone size, J gene, CDR3 length, V gene, CDR3 protein, CDR3 DNA. A D gene is named only where the DNA matches it firmly. Clone size is not always given. Where it is, it says once, few, many or a class for expanded clones.

D gene: -; clone size: -; J gene: TRBJ1-5; CDR3 length: 15; V gene: TRBV19; CDR3 protein: CASSIEVSGPGPQHF; CDR3 DNA: TGTGCCAGTAGTATAGAGGTGTCGGGTCCAGGGCCCCAGCATTTT
D gene: -; clone size: -; J gene: TRBJ2-1; CDR3 length: 12; V gene: TRBV4-1; CDR3 protein: CASSQGTAGEFF; CDR3 DNA: TGCGCCAGCAGCCAAGGGACGGCAGGGGAGTTCTTC
D gene: -; clone size: few; J gene: TRBJ2-3; CDR3 length: 15; V gene: TRBV7-9; CDR3 protein: CASSFLTELNYTQYF; CDR3 DNA: TGTGCCAGCAGCTTTTTAACAGAATTGAATTATACGCAGTATTTT
D gene: -; clone size: -; J gene: TRBJ1-1; CDR3 length: 14; V gene: TRBV12-3/TRBV12-4; CDR3 protein: CASRPGHTNTEAFF; CDR3 DNA: TGTGCCAGCAGGCCCGGACATACGAACACTGAAGCTTTCTTT
D gene: TRBD2; clone size: -; J gene: TRBJ2-3; CDR3 length: 16; V gene: TRBV7-3; CDR3 protein: CASSPMARGGTDTQYF; CDR3 DNA: TGTGCCAGCAGCCCTATGGCGCGGGGGGGCACAGATACGCAGTATTTT
D gene: -; clone size: -; J gene: TRBJ1-2; CDR3 length: 13; V gene: TRBV5-1; CDR3 protein: CASSLVAGHGYTF; CDR3 DNA: TGCGCCAGCAGCTTGGTGGCAGGTCATGGCTACACCTTC
D gene: TRBD1; clone size: -; J gene: TRBJ1-6; CDR3 length: 14; V gene: TRBV6-2/TRBV6-3; CDR3 protein: CASREDRVNSPLHF; CDR3 DNA: TGTGCCAGCAGAGAGGACAGGGTTAATTCACCCCTCCACTTT
D gene: TRBD2; clone size: -; J gene: TRBJ2-4; CDR3 length: 18; V gene: TRBV10-2; CDR3 protein: CASSRGTSGGGAKNIQYF; CDR3 DNA: TGCGCCAGCAGTCGGGGGACTAGCGGGGGAGGCGCCAAAAACATTCAGTACTTC
D gene: -; clone size: -; J gene: TRBJ2-1; CDR3 length: 16; V gene: TRBV5-1; CDR3 protein: CASRALPGLPSNEQFF; CDR3 DNA: TGCGCCAGCAGAGCCCTTCCGGGACTTCCCTCCAATGAGCAGTTCTTC
D gene: TRBD2; clone size: -; J gene: TRBJ2-5; CDR3 length: 14; V gene: TRBV27; CDR3 protein: CASRRLAGQETQYF; CDR3 DNA: TGTGCCAGCAGGAGACTAGCGGGGCAAGAGACCCAGTACTTC
D gene: -; clone size: -; J gene: TRBJ2-4; CDR3 length: 17; V gene: TRBV4-1; CDR3 protein: CASSSSWTRSGGNIQYF; CDR3 DNA: TGCGCCAGCAGCTCCTCTTGGACACGCTCAGGTGGGAACATTCAGTACTTC
D gene: TRBD1; clone size: -; J gene: TRBJ1-5; CDR3 length: 15; V gene: TRBV5-1; CDR3 protein: CASRRGTGGNQPQHF; CDR3 DNA: TGCGCCAGCAGACGAGGGACAGGGGGTAATCAGCCCCAGCATTTT
D gene: -; clone size: few; J gene: TRBJ2-1; CDR3 length: 15; V gene: TRBV7-9; CDR3 protein: CASSSSQGPGDEQFF; CDR3 DNA: TGTGCCAGCAGCTCTTCCCAGGGACCAGGCGATGAGCAGTTCTTC
D gene: TRBD2; clone size: many; J gene: TRBJ2-3; CDR3 length: 16; V gene: TRBV6-4; CDR3 protein: CASSDSASGSTDTQYF; CDR3 DNA: TGTGCCAGCAGTGACTCGGCTAGCGGGAGCACAGATACGCAGTATTTT
D gene: TRBD1; clone size: -; J gene: TRBJ2-5; CDR3 length: 13; V gene: TRBV7-2; CDR3 protein: CASMPTGVETQYF; CDR3 DNA: TGTGCCAGCATGCCTACAGGGGTTGAGACCCAGTACTTC
D gene: -; clone size: -; J gene: TRBJ1-2; CDR3 length: 15; V gene: TRBV6-1; CDR3 protein: CASRAGFVENYGYTF; CDR3 DNA: TGTGCCAGCAGGGCAGGGTTCGTTGAGAACTATGGCTACACCTTC
D gene: -; clone size: many; J gene: TRBJ1-5; CDR3 length: 14; V gene: TRBV20-1; CDR3 protein: CSAPRGAGNQPQHF; CDR3 DNA: TGCAGTGCTCCTCGGGGCGCGGGCAATCAGCCCCAGCATTTT
D gene: TRBD1; clone size: many; J gene: TRBJ1-5; CDR3 length: 15; V gene: TRBV6-2/TRBV6-3; CDR3 protein: CASSRGGQGSQPQHF; CDR3 DNA: TGTGCCAGCAGTCGCGGAGGACAGGGAAGTCAGCCCCAGCATTTT
D gene: -; clone size: -; J gene: TRBJ2-1; CDR3 length: 13; V gene: TRBV12-3/TRBV12-4; CDR3 protein: CASRGARVSEQFF; CDR3 DNA: TGTGCCAGCAGAGGTGCCCGAGTGAGTGAGCAGTTCTTC
D gene: -; clone size: -; J gene: TRBJ1-1; CDR3 length: 14; V gene: TRBV20-1; CDR3 protein: CSARDRSGYTEAFF; CDR3 DNA: TGCAGTGCTAGAGATCGAAGTGGTTACACTGAAGCTTTCTTT
D gene: -; clone size: -; J gene: TRBJ2-3; CDR3 length: 15; V gene: TRBV3-1; CDR3 protein: CASSLAGAPGDTQYF; CDR3 DNA: TGTGCCAGCAGCCTGGCGGGGGCGCCGGGAGATACGCAGTATTTT
D gene: -; clone size: -; J gene: TRBJ1-3; CDR3 length: 13; V gene: TRBV20-1; CDR3 protein: CSARVQLRNTIYF; CDR3 DNA: TGCAGTGCTAGAGTCCAGCTTAGAAACACCATATATTTT
D gene: -; clone size: few; J gene: TRBJ2-5; CDR3 length: 15; V gene: TRBV6-5; CDR3 protein: CASRRGQGTQETQYF; CDR3 DNA: TGTGCCAGCAGGAGGGGCCAGGGGACGCAAGAGACCCAGTACTTC